The clone carrying this T cell receptor (beta chain) was counted a single time. This sample is drawn from a study of chemoradiotherapy in HPV16-positive cancers. Method: immunoSEQ multiplex PCR; TCRdb's copy keeps in-frame clones and lacks some. The sample carries 9,500 to 15,000 clones, roughly 76% recorded once. The CDR3 has 19 amino acids. V gave up 2 bases and J gave up 4 bases; unmatched junction bases: 16. Germline loops: CDR1 LGHNT, CDR2 FRNRAP. The TCR comes from a human donor with HPV-associated anogenital cancer. The gene calls are TRBV12-5 and TRBJ2-5; 10 nucleotides align to TRBD1. This material was obtained from a patient who underwent chemoradiotherapy. The CDR3 is CASGLLINRDRGIGETQYF. CDR3 bases: TGTGCTAGTGGTTTGCTAATCAACCGGGACAGGGGTATTGGAGAGACCCAGTACTTC.